This T cell receptor (beta chain) originates from a study of CD8 T cells in Susac syndrome. Reverse transcription of roughly 0.5 to 1 ug RNA was carried out with random hexamers. TCRdb itself ran the immunoSEQ multiplex PCR reads through MiXCR, one entry per CDR3 protein. The table lists approximately 80,000 distinct CDR3 sequences, 91% of them singletons. The CDR3 is made up of 15 amino acids. Trimming cost V 2 bases and J 5 bases, with 13 bases left between them. Germline CDR1 is ENHRY and CDR2 is SYGVKD. The sequence derives from a human donor with multiple sclerosis. This sequence joins TRBV10-3 and TRBJ2-1; D possibly corresponds to TRBD2 (5 bases). The sequenced sample was CD8+ T cells from PBMCs. The CDR3 nucleotides read TGTGCCATCAGTGAGCCCAGCGGAGTTAACAATGAGCAGTTCTTC. It encodes CAISEPSGVNNEQFF.